A selection of T cell receptor beta chains follows, all from one sample in a study of CD4+ T cells in melanoma. Sequenced by immunoSEQ multiplex PCR; TCRdb stores in-frame clones only, minus some. The sample has about 9,900 clones, more than 65% seen once. The sample consisted of peripheral blood. The origin of the receptors is a human donor with melanoma. Both conserved end residues are part of each CDR3. The order of the fields is clone size, V gene, D gene, J gene, CDR3 DNA, CDR3 protein. D genes are given only for firm matches. Size is omitted from some rows. Given values are once, few, many or a class for expanded clones.

-	TRBV6-4	-	TRBJ1-2	TGTGCCAGCAGTGACTCGGGCAGATATGGCTACACCTTC	CASSDSGRYGYTF
-	TRBV5-6	-	TRBJ1-1	TGTGCCAGCAGCTTGGTACCGGGGCTCTCCACTGAAGCTTTCTTT	CASSLVPGLSTEAFF
-	TRBV6-1	-	TRBJ2-5	TGTGCCAGCAGTGACAGGGAGACCCAGTACTTC	CASSDRETQYF
-	TRBV30	-	TRBJ1-2	TGTGCCTGGAGCCGGGACGGGTTTAACTATGGCTACACCTTC	CAWSRDGFNYGYTF
-	TRBV25-1	-	TRBJ1-6	TGTGCCAGCACCGGAGGGGGAGAGGGTTCACCCCTCCACTTT	CASTGGGEGSPLHF
-	TRBV6-6	-	TRBJ2-7	TGTGCCAGCACCCACACCTCAGGAAACTACGAGCAGTACTTC	CASTHTSGNYEQYF
-	TRBV5-1	TRBD1	TRBJ1-2	TGCGCCAGCAGTCATCAGGGGGCTTCGGGTGGCTACACCTTC	CASSHQGASGGYTF
-	TRBV13	TRBD1	TRBJ2-1	TGTGCCAGCAGCTTAGGAACAGGGGCCGGGGAGCAGTTCTTC	CASSLGTGAGEQFF
-	TRBV30	TRBD1	TRBJ2-3	TGTGCCTGGAGCCTCGGGACAGCCGATGCAGATACGCAGTATTTT	CAWSLGTADADTQYF
-	TRBV7-9	TRBD1	TRBJ1-6	TGTGCCAGCAGCTTCGACAGGGGAGATTCACCCCTCCACTTT	CASSFDRGDSPLHF
-	TRBV10-3	TRBD2	TRBJ2-3	TGTGCCATCAGTGAGTCGACGGTAGCGGGGGGGTTAGATACGCAGTATTTT	CAISESTVAGGLDTQYF
-	TRBV7-7	-	TRBJ2-1	TGTGCTAGCAGCCCCTCACTCGGGGGCGGGAAATACAATGAGCAGTTCTTC	CASSPSLGGGKYNEQFF
few	TRBV9	-	TRBJ2-2	TGTGCCAGCAGCCGGGACTGGGGAGACGGGGAGCTGTTTTTT	CASSRDWGDGELFF
-	TRBV5-1	TRBD1	TRBJ1-2	TGCGCCAGCGGGCAAAACACAGGGGTGAAAGACTATGGCTACACCTTC	CASGQNTGVKDYGYTF
-	TRBV5-1	-	TRBJ2-7	TGCGCCAGCAAGGCCGATAGCTCCTACGAGCAGTACTTC	CASKADSSYEQYF
-	TRBV30	-	TRBJ2-5	TGTGCCTGGAGTGGCGGGGCCTCCTTCGAGACCCAGTACTTC	CAWSGGASFETQYF
-	TRBV18	TRBD2	TRBJ2-7	TGTGCCAGCTCACCCTGGGGGGGCTACGAGCAGTACTTC	CASSPWGGYEQYF
-	TRBV13	TRBD1	TRBJ2-7	TGTGCCAGCAGTTTAGGGAGACAGGGCCCCTACGAGCAGTACTTC	CASSLGRQGPYEQYF
-	TRBV7-9	TRBD1	TRBJ1-1	TGTGCCAGCAGCGGACAGGGGGCGGGTGAAGCTTTCTTT	CASSGQGAGEAFF
once	TRBV2	TRBD2	TRBJ2-5	TGTGCCAGCAGTGAAGGGGGGCTAGCGGGGTCCCAAGAGACCCAGTACTTC	CASSEGGLAGSQETQYF
-	TRBV11-2	-	TRBJ2-7	TGTGCCAGCAGCGACGGACAGTGGACCTACGAGCAGTACTTC	CASSDGQWTYEQYF
-	TRBV19	TRBD2	TRBJ2-2	TGTGCCAGTAGGGACTTGGGCGGGGGGGCCGGCACCGGGGAGCTGTTTTTT	CASRDLGGGAGTGELFF
few	TRBV5-6	TRBD2	TRBJ2-3	TGTGCCAGCAGCTTGCTAGCGGGGGGAAACACAGATACGCAGTATTTT	CASSLLAGGNTDTQYF
few	TRBV5-4	-	TRBJ1-2	TGTGCCAGCAGCCTATCGGCCCTAGCTAACTATGGCTACACCTTC	CASSLSALANYGYTF
few	TRBV27	-	TRBJ1-2	TGTGCCAGCAGGGGGGACTATGGCTACACCTTC	CASRGDYGYTF
few	TRBV19	TRBD1	TRBJ2-5	TGTGCCAGTAGCCCGCAGGGGGTAGAAGAGACCCAGTACTTC	CASSPQGVEETQYF
-	TRBV9	-	TRBJ2-5	TGTGCCAGCAGCGTAGGTGGAGGGGTCGATGAGACCCAGTACTTC	CASSVGGGVDETQYF
-	TRBV9	-	TRBJ1-1	TGTGCCAGCAGCGTAGAACCGGACAGGAACACTGAAGCTTTCTTT	CASSVEPDRNTEAFF
-	TRBV6-5	-	TRBJ1-2	TGTGCCAGCTTGCAGAATGGCTACACCTTC	CASLQNGYTF
-	TRBV6-6	TRBD1	TRBJ2-1	TGTGCCAGCAGTTTGGGACAGGGGGCCGATGAGCAGTTCTTC	CASSLGQGADEQFF
-	TRBV29-1	-	TRBJ2-3	TGCAGCGTTCGGGGTTCAGATACGCAGTATTTT	CSVRGSDTQYF
few	TRBV6-5	-	TRBJ2-7	TGTGCCAGTACCCCAGGGCCCTACGAGCAGTACTTC	CASTPGPYEQYF
-	TRBV9	TRBD1	TRBJ1-2	TGTGCCAGCAGCGGGCTCAGGGGACAGTCTTATGGCTACACCTTC	CASSGLRGQSYGYTF
-	TRBV19	-	TRBJ1-5	TGTGCCAGTAGTGTCGGACGAGGGAGCAATCAGCCCCAGCATTTT	CASSVGRGSNQPQHF
-	TRBV5-1	-	TRBJ1-1	TGCGCCAGCAGCTTGTTACGGGACACTCCAACAACTGAAGCTTTCTTT	CASSLLRDTPTTEAFF
-	TRBV5-4	-	TRBJ2-3	TGTGCCAGCAGCCCAGGACTCCACACAGATACGCAGTATTTT	CASSPGLHTDTQYF
-	TRBV6-6	-	TRBJ2-5	TGTGCCAGCAGTTACCCAACAGAGACCCAGTACTTC	CASSYPTETQYF
-	TRBV4-1	-	TRBJ2-1	TGCGCCAGCAGCCACAGTCCCGGTAGCAGCTCCTACAATGAGCAGTTCTTC	CASSHSPGSSSYNEQFF
few	TRBV5-8	TRBD1	TRBJ1-2	TGTGCCAGCAGCTTGGGGACAGGGAGTGGCTACACCTTC	CASSLGTGSGYTF
-	TRBV28	-	TRBJ1-2	TGTGCCAGCAGTTTCCGGCAGGCCAACTATGGCTACACCTTC	CASSFRQANYGYTF
once	TRBV10-3	TRBD1	TRBJ2-7	TGTGCCACCACCGACAGGGTTACCTACGAGCAGTACTTC	CATTDRVTYEQYF
-	TRBV27	-	TRBJ1-2	TGTGCCAGCGCCACCGGGACTGCCTATGGCTACACCTTC	CASATGTAYGYTF
-	TRBV4-3	TRBD2	TRBJ2-3	TGCGCCAGCAGCCAAGGGGTGGCGGGGGACACAGATACGCAGTATTTT	CASSQGVAGDTDTQYF
medium-sized	TRBV27	-	TRBJ2-1	TGTGCCAGCAGAGTGTACAATGAGCAGTTCTTC	CASRVYNEQFF
-	TRBV27	-	TRBJ2-7	TGTGCCAGCAGTTTAATCTCGACCGGACCGGGATTGCAGTACTTC	CASSLISTGPGLQYF
-	TRBV7-2	-	TRBJ2-1	TGTGCCAGCAGCGCCAGGGTTTGGGGTGAGCAGTTCTTC	CASSARVWGEQFF
-	TRBV30	TRBD2	TRBJ2-1	TGTGCCTGGAGTTCTAGCGGGGGGGCCTCTACTGGTCCGGATGAGCAGTTCTTC	CAWSSSGGASTGPDEQFF
-	TRBV23-1	-	TRBJ1-1	TGCGCCAGCAGTCGTCCAGGGCTGAACACTGAAGCTTTCTTT	CASSRPGLNTEAFF
-	TRBV27	-	TRBJ2-7	TGTGCCAGCAGTTTATCAGCCGGAGCCTACGAGCAGTACTTC	CASSLSAGAYEQYF
few	TRBV7-9	-	TRBJ1-5	TGTGCCAGCAGCTTAGGGTCAGGAAGGGAGCCCCAGCATTTT	CASSLGSGREPQHF
-	TRBV9	-	TRBJ1-2	TGTGCCAGCAGCGTCGAAGACGGCAACTATGGCTACACCTTC	CASSVEDGNYGYTF
medium-sized	TRBV30	-	TRBJ2-2	TGTGCCTGGAGTGTAGAGGGTTACACCGGGGAGCTGTTTTTT	CAWSVEGYTGELFF
-	TRBV29-1	TRBD2	TRBJ2-5	TGCAGCGTTGCCCGAGCGGGGACGGTCGCAGAGACCCAGTACTTC	CSVARAGTVAETQYF
-	TRBV27	TRBD1	TRBJ1-2	TGTGCCAGCAGGGCAGGGGGGCGAGGCTACACCTTC	CASRAGGRGYTF
-	TRBV19	-	TRBJ2-1	TGTGCCAGTAGTATGGGGTACAATGAGCAGTTCTTC	CASSMGYNEQFF
once	TRBV7-6	-	TRBJ1-1	TGTGCCAGCAGTCCAAACCGACTCACTGAAGCTTTCTTT	CASSPNRLTEAFF
-	TRBV9	-	TRBJ1-1	TGTGCCAGCAGCGTAGGGGCCAACATGAACACTGAAGCTTTCTTT	CASSVGANMNTEAFF
-	TRBV19	-	TRBJ2-7	TGTGCCAGTAGTATAGACGCGGACTCCTACGAGCAGTACTTC	CASSIDADSYEQYF
-	TRBV28	-	TRBJ1-6	TGTGCCAGCAGTCCCCCGGGTTCGGACTCACCCCTCCACTTT	CASSPPGSDSPLHF